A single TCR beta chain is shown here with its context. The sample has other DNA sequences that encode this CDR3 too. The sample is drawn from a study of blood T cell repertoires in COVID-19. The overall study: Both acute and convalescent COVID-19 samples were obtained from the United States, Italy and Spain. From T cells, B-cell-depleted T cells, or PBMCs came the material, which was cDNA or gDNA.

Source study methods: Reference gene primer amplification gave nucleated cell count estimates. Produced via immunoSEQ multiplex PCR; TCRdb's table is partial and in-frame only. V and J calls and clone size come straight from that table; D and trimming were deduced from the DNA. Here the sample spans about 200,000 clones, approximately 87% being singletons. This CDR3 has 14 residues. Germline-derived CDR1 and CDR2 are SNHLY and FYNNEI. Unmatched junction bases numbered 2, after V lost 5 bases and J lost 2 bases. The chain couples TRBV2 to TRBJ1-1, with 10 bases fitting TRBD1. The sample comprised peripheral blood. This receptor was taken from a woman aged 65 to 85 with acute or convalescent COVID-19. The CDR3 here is CASSRQGANTEAFF. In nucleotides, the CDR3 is TGTGCCAGCAGTCGACAGGGGGCTAACACTGAAGCTTTCTTT. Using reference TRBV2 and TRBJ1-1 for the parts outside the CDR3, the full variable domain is EPEVTQTPSHQVTQMGQEVILRCVPISNHLYFYWYRQILGQKVEFLVSFYNNEISEKSEIFDDQFSVERPDGSNFTLKIRSTKLEDSAMYFCASSRQGANTEAFFGQGTRLTVV.